The subject of this entry is one T cell receptor beta chain. Its target is unknown. Germline lookup yields CDR1 SGHVS and CDR2 FNYEAQ. The V and J ends lost 4 bases and 1 base respectively, with 6 bases between them. This CDR3 region has 13 residues. The data stem from a study of post-analysis software for immune sequencing data. About the study: Relapsing-remitting, secondary progressive and progressive-relapsing multiple sclerosis were all included among the disease courses.

Tagging with unique molecular identifiers was a feature of the TCR beta cDNA libraries. Input populations of roughly 0.85 to 11 million T cells gave rise to approximately 480,000 cDNA molecules. Using its own MiXCR run on the PCR reads, TCRdb lists one record per CDR3 protein. The table includes roughly 650,000 distinct CDR3 sequences, roughly three fifths detected once. Study observations and caveats: Batch-mates among the samples co-clustered strongly by F measure. Those with multiple sclerosis, the patient group, showed significantly lower normalized Chao1 diversity than controls. Patients showed TRBV5-6, TRBV5-1 and TRBV20-1 among 4 or 5 TRBV segments more frequent than in controls.

This clonotype was obtained from a girl aged 2 to 9 with multiple sclerosis. Sequencing was done on a sample of blood. This chain connects TRBV7-6 to TRBJ2-3, with no clear D. This CDR3 is CASSYTGTDTQYF. In DNA, the CDR3 is TGTGCCAGCAGCTACACAGGCACAGATACGCAGTATTTT.